The 26 T cell receptor beta chains given below trace back to one sample, sequenced in a study of post-analysis software for immune sequencing data. Findings and caveats of the study: In patients, five or six TRBV segments were more frequent than in controls, with TRBV5-6, TRBV5-1 and TRBV20-1 among them.

Unique-molecular-identifier-tagged TCR beta cDNA libraries were used. MiXCR, applied by TCRdb to the PCR reads, yields one record per CDR3 protein. Among 600,000 to 750,000 distinct CDR3 sequences, approximately 59% were seen once, and the ten largest hold around 11%. No antigen is known for these receptors. The sequencing input was blood. The receptors derive from a girl aged 2 to 10 with multiple sclerosis.

The chain uses TRBV20-1 and TRBJ2-2; D is possibly TRBD2 (5 bases). With 6 bases removed from V and 0 bases from J, the gap between germline ends came to 20 bases. Germline CDR1 DFQATT, CDR2 SNEGSKA (reference sequence). The CDR3 is 17 amino acids. The CDR3 loop reads CSALPPGITPNTGELFF. The CDR3 DNA sequence: TGCAGTGCCCTACCCCCGGGGATTACCCCGAACACCGGGGAGCTGTTTTTT.

The chain joins TRBV7-9 to TRBJ2-5; D possibly corresponds to TRBD2 (7 bases). CDR1 and CDR2 (germline): SEHNR, FQNEAQ (reference sequence). This CDR3 comprises 15 residues. V lost 5 bases and J 5 bases, leaving 18 bases between the germline ends. This chain's CDR3 is CASSESAGAWETQYF. DNA of the CDR3: TGTGCCAGCAGCGAAAGTGCGGGGGCCTGGGAGACCCAGTACTTC.

The rearrangement joins TRBV7-2 to TRBJ1-1; D gene uncertain. Germline CDR1 is SGHTA and CDR2 is FQGNSA. The ends were cut back, 1 base at V and 9 bases at J, with 9 bases in the middle. CDR3 size: 12 residues. CDR3 sequence (DNA): TGTGCCAGCAGCTTAGATGTAGGTCAAGCTTTCTTT. Encoded protein: CASSLDVGQAFF.

The chain joins TRBV20-1 to TRBJ2-7, with a tentative D call TRBD1 (6 bases). CDR1 is DFQATT and CDR2 is SNEGSKA in the germline V gene (reference sequence). The CDR3 extends over 15 amino acids. V shed 1 base and J shed 10 bases, with 23 bases lying between them. CDR3 region: CSARVVRQGRQAQYF. CDR3 sequence (DNA): TGCAGTGCTAGAGTGGTAAGGCAGGGTCGACAGGCCCAGTACTTC.

The gene calls are TRBV7-3 and TRBJ2-1; TRBD2 is a possible D gene (5 bases). The ends were cut back, 5 bases at V and 5 bases at J, with 16 bases in the middle. This CDR3 spans 15 amino acids. The germline gives CDR1 SGHTA, CDR2 FQGTGA. CDR3 nucleotides: TGTGCCAGCAGCGTCGGACTCATCGGGCACAATGAGCAGTTCTTC. This encodes CASSVGLIGHNEQFF.

The chain combines TRBV12-3 or TRBV12-4 with TRBJ2-5; 9 positions match TRBD1. With V trimmed by 1 base and J by 11 bases, 11 bases remained unmatched. The CDR3 spans 15 residues. Here the CDR3 DNA reads TGTGCCAGCAGTTTAGATGGGACAGGGTACTATGAGCAGTACTTC. This translates into CASSLDGTGYYEQYF.

The chain uses TRBV9 and TRBJ2-1, with D possibly being TRBD2 (5 bases). Deletions cut 2 bases from V and 10 bases from J, with 10 bases between. Germline V gene sequence: CDR1 SGDLS, CDR2 YYNGEE. The CDR3 sequence is 12 residues long. In DNA, the CDR3 is TGTGCCAGCAGCGTCTCCCCGGGGGAGCAGTTCTTC. This sequence encodes CASSVSPGEQFF. Together with reference TRBV9 and TRBJ2-1, the CDR3 gives the full variable domain: DSGVTQTPKHLITATGQRVTLRCSPRSGDLSVYWYQQSLDQGLQFLIQYYNGEERAKGNILERFSAQQFPDLHSELNLSSLELGDSALYFCASSVSPGEQFFGPGTRLTVL.

The chain is built from TRBV4-2 and TRBJ1-3; 8 bases are shared with TRBD1. CDR3 length equals 16 residues. Germline V gives CDR1 LGHNA, CDR2 YNFKEQ. Germline trimming cut 4 bases from V and 2 bases from J; bases unmatched to any gene: 7. CDR3: CASSRTGTHTGNTIYF. The CDR3 nucleotides read TGTGCCAGCAGCCGGACAGGGACCCACACTGGAAACACCATATATTTT.

The chain is built from TRBV2 and TRBJ2-1, with D unclear. V gave up 6 bases and J gave up 0 bases, with 12 bases separating them. This CDR3 is built from 15 residues. CDR1 SNHLY and CDR2 FYNNEI come from the germline V gene. CDR3 sequence reads: CASRFPESSYNEQFF. The DNA of the CDR3 is TGTGCCAGCAGGTTCCCGGAGAGCTCCTACAATGAGCAGTTCTTC.

This clonotype was seen a single time. This rearrangement joins TRBV5-5 to TRBJ1-1; no firm D call. The CDR3 is 15 residues long. V lost 0 bases and J 1 base, leaving 10 bases between the germline ends. Germline assignment: CDR1 SGHKS and CDR2 YYEKEE (reference sequence). CDR3: CASSLGGRTNTEAFF. CDR3 in DNA: TGTGCCAGCAGCTTGGGAGGCAGAACGAACACTGAAGCTTTCTTT. Based on the CDR3 plus reference TRBV5-5 and TRBJ1-1, the full variable domain is DAGVTQSPTHLIKTRGQQVTLRCSPISGHKSVSWYQQVLGQGPQFIFQYYEKEERGRGNFPDRFSARQFPNYSSELNVNALLLGDSALYLCASSLGGRTNTEAFFGQGTRLTVV.

This rearrangement joins TRBV5-1 to TRBJ2-3, with D unresolved. The CDR3 length is 14 residues. Trimming stripped 5 bases from V and 2 bases from J, with 12 bases between. Per the germline V gene, CDR1 is SGHRS and CDR2 is YFSETQ. The CDR3 nucleotides are TGCGCCAGCAGTCCTAGTACGATCACAGATACGCAGTATTTT. Protein: CASSPSTITDTQYF.

The chain couples TRBV10-1 to TRBJ2-1; D is possibly TRBD2 (5 bases). CDR1 WNHNN and CDR2 SYGVQD come from the germline V gene (reference sequence). Trimming cost V 3 bases and J 8 bases, with 14 bases left between them. This CDR3 has 14 amino acids. Here the CDR3 reads CASSDFGGSHEQFF. As DNA, the CDR3 is TGCGCCAGCAGTGACTTCGGAGGTTCCCATGAGCAGTTCTTC.

The sample holds a few counts of this clonotype. The chain is built from TRBV7-2 and TRBJ1-5, with 10 nucleotides matching TRBD1. The CDR3 runs to 17 residues. Trimming took 3 bases from V and 5 from J; bases not matched to a gene: 10. Germline CDR1 reads SGHTA; CDR2 reads FQGNSA. CDR3 protein: CASSFRQGAYVDQPQHF. The CDR3, as DNA: TGTGCCAGCAGCTTTAGACAGGGGGCATACGTTGATCAGCCCCAGCATTTT.

The J gene is TRBJ2-2, the V gene TRBV24-1, with a possible D match to TRBD1 (6 bases). In germline, CDR1 is KGHDR, CDR2 SFDVKD. The CDR3 has 13 amino acids. V dropped 11 bases and J dropped 5 bases, with 14 bases sitting between them. The DNA for the CDR3 is TGTGCCAAAAAACAGGGTCGGACCGGGGAGCTGTTTTTT. Translated: CAKKQGRTGELFF.

V gene TRBV28 combines with J gene TRBJ1-1; a possible D gene is TRBD1 (5 bases). CDR1 is MDHEN, CDR2 SYDVKM, per germline. This CDR3 is built from 14 residues. Deletions cut 6 bases from V and 1 base from J, with 12 bases between. CDR3: CASRGTIQNTEAFF. The CDR3 region has the DNA TGTGCCAGCAGGGGGACTATACAGAACACTGAAGCTTTCTTT.

The CDR3: CASSPLVTDYGYTF. CDR3 sequence (DNA): TGTGCCAGCAGCCCCTTAGTAACGGACTATGGCTACACCTTC. The chain employs TRBV7-9 and TRBJ1-2; D ambiguous. The V end was cut by 5 bases, the J end by 3 bases, with 13 bases between. This CDR3 region has 14 residues. In germline, CDR1 is SEHNR, CDR2 FQNEAQ (reference sequence).

The chain couples TRBV10-1 to TRBJ2-4; TRBD2 agrees at 8 bases. Germline V CDR1 and CDR2: WNHNN, SYGVQD (reference sequence). This CDR3 comprises 14 residues. V shed 4 bases, J shed 1 base, and the junction held 0 bases outside the gene matches. The CDR3 sequence: CASSGGGAKNIQYF. The DNA for the CDR3 is TGCGCCAGCAGTGGCGGGGGGGCCAAAAACATTCAGTACTTC.

The chain combines TRBV10-2 with TRBJ2-3; TRBD2 matches at 8 bases. Germline assignment: CDR1 WSHSY and CDR2 SAAADI. The CDR3 is 16 residues long. The J segment lost 4 bases and the V segment lost 7 bases, leaving 13 bases of the junction unmatched. The CDR3: CASKVAAGARPDTQYF. The CDR3 nucleotides read TGCGCCAGCAAGGTCGCAGCGGGGGCCCGCCCAGATACGCAGTATTTT.

The chain couples TRBV10-2 to TRBJ2-5, with D tentatively TRBD2 (5 bases). The CDR3 runs to 13 residues. V lost 1 base and J lost 5, with 8 bases in between. CDR1 is WSHSY and CDR2 is SAAADI in the germline V gene. The CDR3 nucleotides read TGCGCCAGCAGTGAGTTACTAGAGGAGACCCAGTACTTC. Protein product: CASSELLEETQYF.

The chain employs TRBV6-5 and TRBJ1-2; 11 positions match TRBD1. CDR1 and CDR2 (germline): MNHEY, SVGAGI. V trimming: 0 bases; J trimming: 4 bases; junction bases outside the gene matches: 1. This CDR3 region has 15 residues. This CDR3 is CASSYSGTGGYGYTF. In nucleotides, the CDR3 is TGTGCCAGCAGTTACTCCGGGACAGGGGGCTATGGCTACACCTTC.

The V call is TRBV7-2, the J call TRBJ2-2; 8 bases align to TRBD2. The trim removed 6 bases at V and 0 bases at J, leaving 3 bases unmatched. Germline CDR1 SGHTA, CDR2 FQGNSA. CDR3 length equals 15 residues. CDR3 amino acids: CASRLAVTNTGELFF. The CDR3 DNA is TGTGCCAGCAGACTAGCGGTTACGAACACCGGGGAGCTGTTTTTT.

The chain uses TRBV3-1 and TRBJ2-7, with TRBD2 matching over 8 bases. Germline V gene lookup returns CDR1 LGHDT and CDR2 YNNKEL (reference sequence). Trimming at V came to 0 bases and at J to 2 bases, leaving 6 bases not matched to a gene. There are 16 residues in the CDR3. The CDR3: CASSQESTSGAYEQYF. CDR3 nucleotides: TGTGCCAGCAGCCAAGAGAGCACTAGCGGTGCCTACGAGCAGTACTTC.

This clonotype appeared a few times. V is TRBV12-3 or TRBV12-4 and J is TRBJ2-3, with D uncertain. The CDR3 is made up of 11 amino acids. Trimming cost V 5 bases and J 14 bases, with 14 bases left between them. The CDR3 DNA is TGTGCCAGCAGTCCCGACGGCCCGGTGTATTTT. Amino acid sequence: CASSPDGPVYF.

This clonotype was counted a few times. The chain employs TRBV7-9 and TRBJ2-7; no reliable D call. The CDR3 length is 18 residues. Germline CDR1 and CDR2: SEHNR and FQNEAQ (reference sequence). The V end lost 5 bases, the J end lost 3 bases, and 26 bases lay between the germline ends. The CDR3 loop is CASSPLLGRRSLNYEQYF. The DNA of the CDR3 is TGTGCCAGCAGCCCGCTCTTAGGACGGCGAAGCTTGAACTACGAGCAGTACTTC.

In its sample, this clonotype was seen a few times. The chain employs TRBV29-1 and TRBJ2-6; D gene ambiguous. The CDR3 has 17 residues. Trimming removed 0 bases at V and 0 bases at J, with 12 bases between. The germline CDR1 and CDR2 sequences are SQVTM and ANQGSEA. In DNA, the CDR3 is TGCAGCGTTGAAGAGGAGCAGGCTGACTCTGGGGCCAACGTCCTGACTTTC. This codes for CSVEEEQADSGANVLTF.

Here the CDR3 reads CSVASETEQFF. The CDR3 nucleotides read TGCAGCGTCGCGTCAGAGACCGAGCAGTTCTTC. The gene calls are TRBV29-1 and TRBJ2-1, with D unclear. Germline CDR1 SQVTM, CDR2 ANQGSEA. With 6 bases removed from V and 10 bases from J, the gap between germline ends came to 13 bases. The CDR3 is made up of 11 amino acids.